This entry concerns a single TCR beta chain. What it recognizes is unknown. This sample is drawn from a study of shared clonotypes between healthy human individuals. Under the authors' procedure: Junction-only sequences without quality scores came from ImmunoSEQ, so filtering differed. The method was immunoSEQ multiplex PCR; TCRdb's version includes in-frame clones alone and lacks a portion of them. V, J and clone size are taken as reported in that table, and D and trimming were inferred from the DNA itself. The sample shows approximately 2,000,000 clones, roughly 90% of them seen only once. This CDR3 is 13 amino acids long. Looked up from germline, CDR1 is MDHEN and CDR2 is SYDVKM. V lost 3 bases and J lost 5, with 10 bases in between. Whole-study results and caveats: Sampling was confined to blood; repertoires within tissues likely differ.

This clonotype was sampled from a man between 18 and 29 years old in good health. Some clones in this sample may be carry-over from other donors' samples. This chain links TRBV28 with TRBJ1-2, with unresolved D. The sequenced material came from naive CD4+ T cells from PBMCs. The subset here: CD45RA+ positively selected. Here the CDR3 reads CASSFTRTYGYTF. The DNA of the CDR3 is TGTGCCAGCAGTTTCACGCGCACTTATGGCTACACCTTC.